Reported below is one TCR beta chain. These data originate in a study of cytomegalovirus exposure and HLA in healthy donors. 60 Vbeta and 13 Jbeta primers were used in PCR. Method: immunoSEQ multiplex PCR; TCRdb's copy keeps in-frame clones and lacks some. The table has 150,000 to 200,000 clones, over 60% seen once. V was clipped by 0 bases and J by 8 bases, with 14 bases between them. The CDR3 is made up of 14 amino acids. Germline V lookup: CDR1 SGDLS, CDR2 YYNGEE. The source is a woman in her forties or fifties in good health and CMV-seropositive. The chain employs TRBV9 and TRBJ1-1; no firm D call. Sequenced sample: PBMCs. The CDR3 DNA reads as TGTGCCAGCAGCGTAGCTGGAGGACCATCCGAAGCTTTCTTT. Amino acids: CASSVAGGPSEAFF.